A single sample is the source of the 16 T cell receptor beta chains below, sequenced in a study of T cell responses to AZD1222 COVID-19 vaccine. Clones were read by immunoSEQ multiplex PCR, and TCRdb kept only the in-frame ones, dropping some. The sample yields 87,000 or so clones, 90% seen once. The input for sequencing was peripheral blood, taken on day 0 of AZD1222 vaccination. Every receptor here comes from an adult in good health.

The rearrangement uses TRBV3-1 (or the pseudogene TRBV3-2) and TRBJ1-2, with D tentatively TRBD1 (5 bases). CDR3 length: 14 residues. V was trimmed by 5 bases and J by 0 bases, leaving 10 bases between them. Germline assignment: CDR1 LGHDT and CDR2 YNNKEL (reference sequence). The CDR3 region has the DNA TGTGCCAGCAGCAAAGGGGTCACTAACTATGGCTACACCTTC. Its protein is CASSKGVTNYGYTF.

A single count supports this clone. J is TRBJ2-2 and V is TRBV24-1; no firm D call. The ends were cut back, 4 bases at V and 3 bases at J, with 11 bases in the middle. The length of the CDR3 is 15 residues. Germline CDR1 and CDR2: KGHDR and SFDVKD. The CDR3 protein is CATSDHRAYTGELFF. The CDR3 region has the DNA TGTGCCACCAGTGACCACCGGGCTTACACCGGGGAGCTGTTTTTT.

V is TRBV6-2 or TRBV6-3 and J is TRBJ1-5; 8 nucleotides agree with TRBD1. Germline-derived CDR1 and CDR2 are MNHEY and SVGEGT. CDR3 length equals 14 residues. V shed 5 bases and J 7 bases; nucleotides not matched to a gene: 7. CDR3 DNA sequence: TGTGCCAGCAGTCGGACAGGGCGCGTCCAGCCCCAGCATTTT. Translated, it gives CASSRTGRVQPQHF.

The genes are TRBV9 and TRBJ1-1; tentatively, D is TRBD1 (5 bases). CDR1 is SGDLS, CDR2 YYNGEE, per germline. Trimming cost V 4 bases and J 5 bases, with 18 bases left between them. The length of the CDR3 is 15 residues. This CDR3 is CASSPELGGRTEAFF. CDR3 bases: TGTGCCAGCAGCCCCGAGCTTGGGGGGAGAACTGAAGCTTTCTTT.

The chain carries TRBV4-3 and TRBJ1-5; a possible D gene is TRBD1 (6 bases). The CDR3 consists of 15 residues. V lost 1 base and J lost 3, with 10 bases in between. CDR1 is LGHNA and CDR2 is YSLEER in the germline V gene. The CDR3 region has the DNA TGCGCCAGCAGCCAAGGAGGGGGATCCAATCAGCCCCAGCATTTT. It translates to CASSQGGGSNQPQHF.

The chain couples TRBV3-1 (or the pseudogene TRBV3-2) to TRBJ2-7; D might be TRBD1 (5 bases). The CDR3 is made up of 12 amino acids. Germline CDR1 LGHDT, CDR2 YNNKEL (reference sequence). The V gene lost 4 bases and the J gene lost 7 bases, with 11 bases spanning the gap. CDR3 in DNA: TGTGCCAGCAGCCGAGTTAAGGGGGAGCAGTACTTC. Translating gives CASSRVKGEQYF.

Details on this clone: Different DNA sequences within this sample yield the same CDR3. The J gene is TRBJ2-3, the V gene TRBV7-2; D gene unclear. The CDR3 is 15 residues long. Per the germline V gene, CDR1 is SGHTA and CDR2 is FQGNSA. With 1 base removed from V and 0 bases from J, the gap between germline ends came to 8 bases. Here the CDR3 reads CASSLVPRSTDTQYF. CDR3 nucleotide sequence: TGTGCCAGCAGCTTAGTTCCCCGGAGCACAGATACGCAGTATTTT.

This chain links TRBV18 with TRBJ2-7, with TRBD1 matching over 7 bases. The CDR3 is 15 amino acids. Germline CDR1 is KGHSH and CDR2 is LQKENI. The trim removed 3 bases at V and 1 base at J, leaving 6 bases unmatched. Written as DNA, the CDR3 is TGTGCCAGCTCACCTATCGGGACAGAATCCTACGAGCAGTACTTC. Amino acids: CASSPIGTESYEQYF.

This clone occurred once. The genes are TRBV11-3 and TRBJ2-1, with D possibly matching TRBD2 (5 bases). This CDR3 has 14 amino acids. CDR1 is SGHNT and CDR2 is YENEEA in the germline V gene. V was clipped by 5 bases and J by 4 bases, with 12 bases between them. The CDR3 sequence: CASSPTGEYNEQFF. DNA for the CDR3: TGTGCCAGCAGCCCTACCGGGGAGTACAATGAGCAGTTCTTC.

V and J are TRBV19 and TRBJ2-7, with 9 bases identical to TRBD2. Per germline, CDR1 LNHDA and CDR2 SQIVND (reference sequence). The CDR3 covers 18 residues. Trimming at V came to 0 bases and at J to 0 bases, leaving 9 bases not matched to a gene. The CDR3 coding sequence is TGTGCCAGTAGTATAGATTCCAGTAGCGGGGGACTCTCCTACGAGCAGTACTTC. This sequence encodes CASSIDSSSGGLSYEQYF.

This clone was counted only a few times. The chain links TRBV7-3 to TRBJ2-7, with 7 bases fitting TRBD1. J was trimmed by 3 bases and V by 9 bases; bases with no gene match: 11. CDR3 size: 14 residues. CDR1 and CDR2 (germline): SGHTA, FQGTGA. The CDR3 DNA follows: TGTGCCAGAACCCGCCGGACAGGCGGCTACGAGCAGTACTTC. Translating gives CARTRRTGGYEQYF.

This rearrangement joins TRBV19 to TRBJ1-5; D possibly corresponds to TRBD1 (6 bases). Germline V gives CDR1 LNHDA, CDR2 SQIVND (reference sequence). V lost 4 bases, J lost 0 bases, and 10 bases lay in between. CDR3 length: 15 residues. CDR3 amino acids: CASSKEGGSNQPQHF. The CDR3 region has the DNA TGTGCCAGTAGTAAGGAGGGGGGTAGCAATCAGCCCCAGCATTTT.

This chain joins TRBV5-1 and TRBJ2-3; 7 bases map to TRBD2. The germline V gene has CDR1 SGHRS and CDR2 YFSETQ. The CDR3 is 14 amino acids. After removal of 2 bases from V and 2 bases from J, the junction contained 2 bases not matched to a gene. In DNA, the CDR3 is TGCGCCAGCAGCTTCGGACTAGTCACAGATACGCAGTATTTT. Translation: CASSFGLVTDTQYF.

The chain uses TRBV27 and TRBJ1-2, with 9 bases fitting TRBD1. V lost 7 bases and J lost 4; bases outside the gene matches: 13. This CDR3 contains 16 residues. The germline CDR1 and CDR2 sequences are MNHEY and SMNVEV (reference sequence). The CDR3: CASKGQGSWGSYGYTF. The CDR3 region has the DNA TGTGCCAGCAAGGGACAGGGTTCGTGGGGTAGCTATGGCTACACCTTC.

The CDR3 sequence is CASRSGQANEAFF. CDR3 DNA: TGTGCCAGCAGATCCGGGCAAGCGAATGAAGCTTTCTTT. V gene TRBV6-5 combines with J gene TRBJ1-1; D unclear. The germline V and J ends were trimmed by 6 bases and 7 bases, with 15 bases remaining between them. CDR1 is MNHEY, CDR2 SVGAGI, per germline. This CDR3 contains 13 residues.

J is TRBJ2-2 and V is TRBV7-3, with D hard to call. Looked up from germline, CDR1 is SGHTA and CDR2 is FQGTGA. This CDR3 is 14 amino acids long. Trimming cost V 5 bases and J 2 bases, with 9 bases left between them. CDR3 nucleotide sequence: TGTGCCAGCAGCCCCCTTGGAAACACCGGGGAGCTGTTTTTT. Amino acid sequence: CASSPLGNTGELFF.